This TCR beta chain derives from a study of tumor-infiltrating lymphocytes in primary liver carcinoma. Study as a whole: Samples returned roughly 3.5 to 8 million productive TCRbeta reads each. Read depth did not differ significantly between tissue types.

This clonotype appeared many times. RNA and DNA were co-extracted from around 20-30 mg of unsorted bulk tissue. The CDR3 is 17 residues long. CDR1 is SGHNT and CDR2 is YYREEE in the germline V gene (reference sequence). V lost 4 bases, J lost 5 bases, and 16 bases stayed unmatched. Using a constant-region primer together with ProtoScript II reverse transcriptase, TCR beta cDNA was made from approximately 0.55 ug of total RNA. Amplification in three nested multiplex PCR rounds with slightly modified ARM-PCR gave rise to TCR beta libraries. The first two PCR rounds used TRBV1-TRBV30 primers with a Cbeta primer, around 10 cycles each. TCRdb processed the multiplex PCR reads anew with MiXCR; each CDR3 protein has one entry. The sample yields about 99,000 distinct CDR3 sequences, roughly 69% seen once.

The V gene is TRBV5-4, the J gene TRBJ2-3; 7 nucleotides agree with TRBD1. The sequenced material came from liver tumor tissue from sampling region 5. Subset denoted: tumor region T5, tumor centre. The origin of this receptor is a woman in her sixties with primary liver carcinoma and hepatitis B virus infection. CDR3 bases: TGTGCCAGCAGCCCACGACAGGGTACGATGGTTGGAGATACGCAGTATTTT. Its translation: CASSPRQGTMVGDTQYF.